Below, 19 T cell receptor beta chains from the same sample are listed, as sequenced in a study of monozygotic twins with inflammatory bowel disease. From the 5' RACE reads, TCRdb lists one entry per CDR3 protein and no DNA. Its listing shows about 450,000 distinct CDR3 sequences. What was sequenced was blood. These receptors came from a human donor with ulcerative colitis or Crohn's disease, or a healthy co-twin of an affected twin (not recorded which).

J is TRBJ2-2 and V is TRBV10-3; TCRdb indicates TRBD1, and absent DNA this call remains unverified. The CDR3 has 14 amino acids. Per the germline V gene, CDR1 is ENHRY and CDR2 is SYGVKD. CDR3 sequence reads: CAIQSGGNTGELFF.

V usage is TRBV20-1 and J usage is TRBJ2-7; TCRdb gives TRBD1 as the D gene, but with no DNA this cannot be confirmed. The CDR3 sequence is 13 residues long. CDR1 and CDR2 from the germline V gene are DFQATT and SNEGSKA (reference sequence). The CDR3 sequence is CSARVQGPNEQYF.

The V and J genes are TRBV7-9 and TRBJ1-5; TCRdb's D gene call, TRBD1, goes unchecked for lack of DNA. The CDR3 totals 14 residues. The germline gives CDR1 SEHNR, CDR2 FQNEAQ (reference sequence). CDR3 sequence: CASEGTGVGQPQHF.

The chain couples TRBV7-7 to TRBJ2-1; TCRdb calls TRBD2, which cannot be checked without DNA. Germline loops: CDR1 SSHAT, CDR2 FNYEAQ (reference sequence). The CDR3 has 15 residues. The CDR3 region is CASSPTSGGAIEQFF.

The chain recombines TRBV5-1 with TRBJ1-2; no DNA is available, so the TRBD1 call from TCRdb remains unchecked. In germline, CDR1 is SGHRS, CDR2 YFSETQ. There are 15 residues in the CDR3. CDR3 protein: CASSSRPGGGYGYTF.

The rearrangement uses TRBV7-2 and TRBJ2-7; TCRdb lists TRBD2, though no DNA is available to test this call. Germline V gene lookup returns CDR1 SGHTA and CDR2 FQGNSA. The CDR3 sequence is 15 residues long. The CDR3 reads CASSFRLAGSYEQYF.

The gene calls are TRBV20-1 and TRBJ2-3; TCRdb calls TRBD1, which cannot be checked without DNA. The CDR3 totals 19 residues. Germline values: CDR1 DFQATT, CDR2 SNEGSKA (reference sequence). CDR3 loop: CSAAPYGTGGGDPPDTQYF.

The chain combines TRBV20-1 with TRBJ2-3; TCRdb's assignment of TRBD1 cannot be checked, as there is no DNA. Germline V gene lookup returns CDR1 DFQATT and CDR2 SNEGSKA (reference sequence). The CDR3 runs to 13 residues. The CDR3: CRPARQGPDTQYF.

The chain is built from TRBV6-1 and TRBJ1-5. This CDR3 region has 13 residues. Germline assignment: CDR1 MNHNS and CDR2 SASEGT. The CDR3 reads CASRRAFNQPQHF.

The V and J genes are TRBV12-3 or TRBV12-4 and TRBJ2-1; TCRdb's assignment of TRBD2 cannot be checked, as there is no DNA. The CDR3 covers 17 residues. The CDR3: CASSLGLAGDPYNEQFF.

The chain joins TRBV11-2 to TRBJ2-1; TCRdb calls TRBD1, which cannot be checked without DNA. Per the germline V gene, CDR1 is SGHAT and CDR2 is FQNNGV. The CDR3 runs 15 residues. The CDR3 is CASSLEGSRYNEQFF.

The chain combines TRBV5-1 with TRBJ2-3; TCRdb returns TRBD1, unconfirmable since there is no DNA. Germline V gives CDR1 SGHRS, CDR2 YFSETQ. The CDR3 is made up of 13 amino acids. The CDR3 here is CASSYRPIDTQYF.

The V call is TRBV5-1, the J call TRBJ2-1; the TRBD1 assignment by TCRdb is unverifiable without DNA. The germline V gene encodes CDR1 SGHRS and CDR2 YFSETQ. The CDR3 consists of 17 residues. The CDR3 loop is CASSGTGVPTGYNEQFF.

The chain carries TRBV29-1 and TRBJ1-2. This CDR3 contains 13 residues. Germline V gene sequence: CDR1 SQVTM, CDR2 ANQGSEA. This CDR3 is CSVAGHPLYGYTF.

The chain carries TRBV7-8 and TRBJ2-6. This CDR3 has 15 amino acids. From germline, CDR1 is SGHVS and CDR2 FQNEAQ. The CDR3 here is CASSLGSLGANVLTF.

The chain links TRBV5-4 to TRBJ1-6; with no DNA, the TCRdb D assignment of TRBD1 cannot be verified. Germline V gene data show CDR1 as SGHNT and CDR2 as YYREEE (reference sequence). The CDR3 runs to 16 residues. CDR3 loop: CASSNAGTVNNSPLHF.

This chain connects TRBV5-1 to TRBJ1-2; there is no DNA to check the TCRdb D call of TRBD1. Germline V lookup: CDR1 SGHRS, CDR2 YFSETQ. CDR3 length: 16 amino acids. CDR3 region: CASSWRSGTGPYGYTF.

The CDR3: CSVYSNEKLFF. The V call is TRBV29-1, the J call TRBJ1-4. Looked up from germline, CDR1 is SQVTM and CDR2 is ANQGSEA. The CDR3 has 11 amino acids.

The chain employs TRBV19 and TRBJ1-2; TCRdb lists TRBD1, though no DNA is available to test this call. CDR3 length: 14 residues. Germline CDR1 is LNHDA and CDR2 is SQIVND (reference sequence). CDR3 region: CASSIGHSNYGYAF.